This TCR beta chain comes out of a study of T cell responses to AZD1222 COVID-19 vaccine. The study's findings and limits: Spike-specific TCR breadth and depth grew following two AZD1222 doses.

TCRdb keeps only in-frame clones here, not all; method: immunoSEQ multiplex PCR. The sample consists of some 92,000 clones, about nine tenths of them appearing once. Note on this clone: The antigen is unknown.

Germline V CDR1 and CDR2: SGHTA, FQGNSA. V lost 1 base to trimming and J lost 7 bases, with 13 bases between them. The CDR3 has 14 residues. The sequences come from peripheral blood, collected on day 0 of AZD1222 vaccination. The sequence came from an adult in good health. J is TRBJ1-1 and V is TRBV7-2, with a possible D match to TRBD1 (5 bases). This CDR3 reads CASSLVAGGSEAFF. CDR3 nucleotide sequence: TGTGCCAGCAGCTTAGTGGCGGGGGGAAGTGAAGCTTTCTTT.